What follows is one TCR beta chain and its context. Its antigen is not known. CD4+ naive, central memory, regulatory and stem cell-like memory cells were sorted via CD45RO/CCR7/CD25/CD127/CD95/CD27. The data are from a study of beta chain features in type 1 diabetes. The CDR3 consists of 16 residues. CDR1 is SGHNT, CDR2 YYREEE, per germline (reference sequence). V was clipped by 3 bases and J by 2 bases, with 14 bases between them. The study's findings and limits: The study found moderately but significantly shorter TCRB CDR3s in all four CD4+ subsets of Type 1 diabetes patients.

cDNA synthesis used the whole RNA isolate, giving expressed TCRB sequences. Sequencing used immunoSEQ multiplex PCR; TCRdb keeps in-frame clones, though not all of them. Here the sample spans a few hundred thousand clones, over 12% being singletons. This sequence was found in a man between 18 and 35 years old with type 1 diabetes. This chain joins TRBV5-4 and TRBJ2-2; D ambiguous. What was sequenced was naive CD4+ T cells from blood. The CDR3 reads CASSSARALNTGELFF. CDR3 sequence (DNA): TGTGCCAGCAGCTCTGCTCGAGCGCTAAACACCGGGGAGCTGTTTTTT.